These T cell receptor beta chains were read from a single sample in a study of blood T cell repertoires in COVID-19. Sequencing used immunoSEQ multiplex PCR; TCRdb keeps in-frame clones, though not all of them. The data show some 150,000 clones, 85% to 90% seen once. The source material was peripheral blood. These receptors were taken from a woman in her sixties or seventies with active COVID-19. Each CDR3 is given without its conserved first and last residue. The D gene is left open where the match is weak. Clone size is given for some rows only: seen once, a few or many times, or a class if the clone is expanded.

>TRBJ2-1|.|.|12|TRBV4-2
ASSQEGWRNEQF
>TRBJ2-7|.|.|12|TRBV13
ASSLGYRTYEQY
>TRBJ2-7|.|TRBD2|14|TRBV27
ASSRRGGAGPYEQY
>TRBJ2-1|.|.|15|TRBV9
ASSVAGSGGSYNEQF
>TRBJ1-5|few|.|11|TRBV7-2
ASSWDTGRAQH
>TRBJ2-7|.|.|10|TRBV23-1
ASSQQGDEQY
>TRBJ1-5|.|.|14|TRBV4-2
ASSQDKTVGNQPQH
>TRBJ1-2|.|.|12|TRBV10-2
ASSPGDAQGGYT
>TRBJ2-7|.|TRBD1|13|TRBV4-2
ASSQSGTGGYEQY
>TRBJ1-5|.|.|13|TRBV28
ASSLRPDSNQPQH
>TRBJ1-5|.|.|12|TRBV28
ASSSPGGNQPQH
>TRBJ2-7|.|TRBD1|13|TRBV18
ASSPDRGHSYEQY